This T cell receptor beta chain was identified in a study of siplizumab effects on memory and regulatory T cells. Study observations and caveats: The naive T cell population seemed more diverse than memory cells and seemed a major contributor to the alloresponse.

Remarks on this clone: Its antigen is as yet unknown.

CDR1 is MNHNS, CDR2 SASEGT, per germline. The CDR3 is 14 residues long. V was shortened by 0 bases and J by 0 bases, with 6 bases between the two germline ends. This table comes from immunoSEQ multiplex PCR, and its TCRdb copy is limited to in-frame clones, with some not included. The sample lists 50,000 to 70,000 clones; 90% to 98% were seen once. The chain combines TRBV6-1 with TRBJ2-7; D is uncertain. Sequencing was carried out using naive CD8+ T cells sorted from blood. The receptor comes from a human donor in good health. The CDR3 spells CASSEAGNSYEQYF. The CDR3 DNA sequence: TGTGCCAGCAGTGAAGCGGGGAACTCCTACGAGCAGTACTTC.